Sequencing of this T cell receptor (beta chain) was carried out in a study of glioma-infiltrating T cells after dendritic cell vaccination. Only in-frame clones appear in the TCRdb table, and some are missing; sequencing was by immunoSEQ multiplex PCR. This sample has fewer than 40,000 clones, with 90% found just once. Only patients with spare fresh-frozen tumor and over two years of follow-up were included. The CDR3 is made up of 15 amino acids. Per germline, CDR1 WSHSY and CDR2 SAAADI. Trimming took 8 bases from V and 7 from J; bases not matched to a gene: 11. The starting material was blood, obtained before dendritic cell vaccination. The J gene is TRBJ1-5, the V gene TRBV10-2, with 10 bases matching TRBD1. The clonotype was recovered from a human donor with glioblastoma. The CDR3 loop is CASSRGTGVGQPQHF. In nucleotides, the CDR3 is TGCGCCAGCTCTCGGGGGACAGGGGTAGGACAGCCCCAGCATTTT.